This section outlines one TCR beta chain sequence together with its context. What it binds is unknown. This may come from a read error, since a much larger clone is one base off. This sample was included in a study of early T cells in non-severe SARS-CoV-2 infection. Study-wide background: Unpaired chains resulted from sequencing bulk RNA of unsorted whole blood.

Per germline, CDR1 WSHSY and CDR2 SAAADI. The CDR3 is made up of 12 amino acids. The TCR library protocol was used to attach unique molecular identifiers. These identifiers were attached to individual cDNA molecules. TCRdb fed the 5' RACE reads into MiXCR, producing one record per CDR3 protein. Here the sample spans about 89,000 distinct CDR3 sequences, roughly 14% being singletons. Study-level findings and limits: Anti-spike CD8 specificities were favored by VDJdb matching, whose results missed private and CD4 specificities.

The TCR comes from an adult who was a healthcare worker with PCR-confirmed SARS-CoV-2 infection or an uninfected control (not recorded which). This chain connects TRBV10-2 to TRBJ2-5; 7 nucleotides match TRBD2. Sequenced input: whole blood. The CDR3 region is CASSEGGETQCF. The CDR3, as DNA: TGCGCCAGCAGTGAGGGGGGGGAGACCCAGTGCTTC.